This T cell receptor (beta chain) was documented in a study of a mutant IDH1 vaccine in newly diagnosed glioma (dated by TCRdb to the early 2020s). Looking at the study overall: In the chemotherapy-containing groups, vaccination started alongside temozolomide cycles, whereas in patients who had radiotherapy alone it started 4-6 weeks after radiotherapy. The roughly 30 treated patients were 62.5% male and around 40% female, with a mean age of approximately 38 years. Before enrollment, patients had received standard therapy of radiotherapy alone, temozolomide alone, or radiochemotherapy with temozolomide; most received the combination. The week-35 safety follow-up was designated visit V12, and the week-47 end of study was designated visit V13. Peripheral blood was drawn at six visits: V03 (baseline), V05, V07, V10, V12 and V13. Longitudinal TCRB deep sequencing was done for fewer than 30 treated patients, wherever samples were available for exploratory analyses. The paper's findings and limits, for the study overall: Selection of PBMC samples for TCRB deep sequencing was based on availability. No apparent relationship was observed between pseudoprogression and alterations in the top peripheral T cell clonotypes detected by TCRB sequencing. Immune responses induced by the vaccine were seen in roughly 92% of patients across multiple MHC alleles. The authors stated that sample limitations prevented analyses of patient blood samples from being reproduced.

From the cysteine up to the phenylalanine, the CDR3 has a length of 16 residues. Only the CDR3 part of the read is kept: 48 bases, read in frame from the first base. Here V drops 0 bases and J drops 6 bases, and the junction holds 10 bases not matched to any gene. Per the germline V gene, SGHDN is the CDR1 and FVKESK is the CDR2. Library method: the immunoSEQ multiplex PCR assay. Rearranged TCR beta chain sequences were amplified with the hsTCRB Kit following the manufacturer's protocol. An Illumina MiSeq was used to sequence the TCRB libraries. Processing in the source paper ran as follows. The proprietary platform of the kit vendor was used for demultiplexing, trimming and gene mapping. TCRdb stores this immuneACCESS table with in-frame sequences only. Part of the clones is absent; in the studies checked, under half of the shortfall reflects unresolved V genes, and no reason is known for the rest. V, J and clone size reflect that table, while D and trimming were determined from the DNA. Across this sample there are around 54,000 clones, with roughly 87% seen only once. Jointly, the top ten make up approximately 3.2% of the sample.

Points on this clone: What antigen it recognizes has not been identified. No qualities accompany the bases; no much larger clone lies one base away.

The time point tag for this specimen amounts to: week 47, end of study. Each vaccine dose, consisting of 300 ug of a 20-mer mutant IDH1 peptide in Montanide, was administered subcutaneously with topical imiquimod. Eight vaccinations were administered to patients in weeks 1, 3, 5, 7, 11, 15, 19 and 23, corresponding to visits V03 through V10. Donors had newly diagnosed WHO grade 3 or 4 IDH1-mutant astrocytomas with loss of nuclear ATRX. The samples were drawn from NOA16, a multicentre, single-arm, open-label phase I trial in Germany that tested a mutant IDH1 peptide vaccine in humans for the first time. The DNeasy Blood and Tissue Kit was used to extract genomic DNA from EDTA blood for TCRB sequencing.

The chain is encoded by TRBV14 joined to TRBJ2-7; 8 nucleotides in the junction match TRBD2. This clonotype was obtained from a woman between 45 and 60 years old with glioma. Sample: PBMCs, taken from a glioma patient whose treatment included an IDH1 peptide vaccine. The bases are TGTGCCAGCAGCCAAGATCTCCTCTGGCGGGGGGCCGAGCAGTACTTC. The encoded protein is CASSQDLLWRGAEQYF.